The rows below give T cell receptor beta chains drawn from one sample of a study of early T cells in non-severe SARS-CoV-2 infection. In TCRdb, the 5' RACE reads were re-called with MiXCR into one record per CDR3 protein. This sample has some 90,000 distinct CDR3 sequences, with about 16% found just once. The sequenced material came from whole blood. These receptors were collected from an adult who was a healthcare worker with PCR-confirmed SARS-CoV-2 infection or an uninfected control (not recorded which). The CDR3 runs from the conserved cysteine through the conserved F or W. Fields, in order: D gene, J gene, V gene, clone size, CDR3 DNA, CDR3 protein. D genes are given only for firm matches. Expanded clones get a size class; other rows say once, few or many, or leave the size out.

d_call: -; j_call: TRBJ2-7; v_call: TRBV30; clone_size: many; cdr3_nt: TGTGCCTGGAGTGCTCAGGGGTACGAGCAGTACTTC; cdr3_aa: CAWSAQGYEQYF
d_call: -; j_call: TRBJ2-3; v_call: TRBV5-1; clone_size: many; cdr3_nt: TGCGCCACCAGGCGGGGCGGGAGCACAGATACGCAGTATTTT; cdr3_aa: CATRRGGSTDTQYF
d_call: -; j_call: TRBJ1-1; v_call: TRBV20-1; clone_size: -; cdr3_nt: TGCAGTGCTAGGGTGCGGGGCACTGAAGCTTTCTTT; cdr3_aa: CSARVRGTEAFF
d_call: -; j_call: TRBJ1-1; v_call: TRBV6-5; clone_size: few; cdr3_nt: TGTGCCAGCAGTTCGCCACAGGGAACCACTGAAGCTTTCTTT; cdr3_aa: CASSSPQGTTEAFF
d_call: TRBD2; j_call: TRBJ2-1; v_call: TRBV5-1; clone_size: many; cdr3_nt: TGCGCCAGCATCCGGCTAGCGGGAGACGATGAGCAGTTCTTC; cdr3_aa: CASIRLAGDDEQFF
d_call: -; j_call: TRBJ2-2; v_call: TRBV19; clone_size: -; cdr3_nt: TGTGCCAGTAGTACGGGGCTTGGAGCCGGGGAGCTGTTTTTT; cdr3_aa: CASSTGLGAGELFF
d_call: -; j_call: TRBJ2-1; v_call: TRBV3-1; clone_size: few; cdr3_nt: TGTGCCAGCAGCCAACGACCGATGGGTGAGCAGTTCTTC; cdr3_aa: CASSQRPMGEQFF
d_call: -; j_call: TRBJ1-6; v_call: TRBV24-1; clone_size: -; cdr3_nt: TGTGCCACCAGTGATGCCGGGACGGAGAGCTCCTATAATTCACCCCTCCACTTT; cdr3_aa: CATSDAGTESSYNSPLHF
d_call: -; j_call: TRBJ2-2; v_call: TRBV3-1; clone_size: medium-sized; cdr3_nt: TGTGCCAGCAGCCAGCAGGGGTCCGGGGAGCTGTTTTTT; cdr3_aa: CASSQQGSGELFF
d_call: -; j_call: TRBJ2-7; v_call: TRBV6-5; clone_size: -; cdr3_nt: TGTGCCAGCAGTTACCGACGCGAGCAGTACTTC; cdr3_aa: CASSYRREQYF
d_call: TRBD1; j_call: TRBJ2-2; v_call: TRBV7-8; clone_size: few; cdr3_nt: TGTGCCAGCAGCGCCCACCGGACAGGGATGTCCGGGGAGCTGTTTTTT; cdr3_aa: CASSAHRTGMSGELFF
d_call: -; j_call: TRBJ2-7; v_call: TRBV28; clone_size: -; cdr3_nt: TGTGCCAGCAGTTTAGTTGTGTACGAGCAGTACTTC; cdr3_aa: CASSLVVYEQYF
d_call: TRBD1; j_call: TRBJ2-5; v_call: TRBV2; clone_size: -; cdr3_nt: TGTGCCAGCAGTATACAGGGGGCCCAAGAGACCCAGTACTTC; cdr3_aa: CASSIQGAQETQYF
d_call: -; j_call: TRBJ2-3; v_call: TRBV2; clone_size: -; cdr3_nt: TGTGCCAGCAGTCCCACATCTACTACTAGCCGGGATACGCATTATTTT; cdr3_aa: CASSPTSTTSRDTHYF
d_call: -; j_call: TRBJ2-1; v_call: TRBV3-1; clone_size: -; cdr3_nt: TGTGCCAGCAGCCATCTTTGGGGGGATCAAGATGAGCAGTTCTTC; cdr3_aa: CASSHLWGDQDEQFF
d_call: -; j_call: TRBJ1-5; v_call: TRBV7-2; clone_size: many; cdr3_nt: TGTGCCAGCAGCCAAAGGGGCAATCAGCCCCAGCATTTT; cdr3_aa: CASSQRGNQPQHF
d_call: TRBD1; j_call: TRBJ2-1; v_call: TRBV20-1; clone_size: -; cdr3_nt: TGCAGTGCCCGGCGAGGGGGCGTTGCCTACAATGAGCAGTTCTTC; cdr3_aa: CSARRGGVAYNEQFF
d_call: TRBD1; j_call: TRBJ2-5; v_call: TRBV28; clone_size: few; cdr3_nt: TGTGCCAGCAGTTTCGACAGGGGAAAGACCCAGTACTTC; cdr3_aa: CASSFDRGKTQYF
d_call: TRBD2; j_call: TRBJ2-1; v_call: TRBV5-1; clone_size: many; cdr3_nt: TGCGCCAGCAGCTTCGCCGGGACTAGCCCAAATGAGCAGTTCTTC; cdr3_aa: CASSFAGTSPNEQFF
d_call: -; j_call: TRBJ2-1; v_call: TRBV28; clone_size: -; cdr3_nt: TGTGCCAGCAGTGATGCCAGATCCTACAATGAGCAGTTCTTC; cdr3_aa: CASSDARSYNEQFF
d_call: -; j_call: TRBJ2-1; v_call: TRBV5-5; clone_size: -; cdr3_nt: TGTGCCAGCAGGCTAGCGTTCCTCTCCTACAATGAGCAGTTCTTC; cdr3_aa: CASRLAFLSYNEQFF
d_call: -; j_call: TRBJ2-6; v_call: TRBV7-9; clone_size: few; cdr3_nt: TGTGCCAGCAGCCCCCGACTAGAAATCTCTGGGGCCAACGTCCTGACTTTC; cdr3_aa: CASSPRLEISGANVLTF
d_call: -; j_call: TRBJ2-5; v_call: TRBV4-3; clone_size: -; cdr3_nt: TGCGCCAGCAGCCAGGCAAGAGTGCGGACGCAAGAGACCCAGTACTTC; cdr3_aa: CASSQARVRTQETQYF
d_call: -; j_call: TRBJ2-7; v_call: TRBV29-1; clone_size: few; cdr3_nt: TGCAGCGTTGAAGATGGAACCAGGAGGGGCTACGAGCAGTACTTC; cdr3_aa: CSVEDGTRRGYEQYF
d_call: -; j_call: TRBJ2-3; v_call: TRBV24-1; clone_size: -; cdr3_nt: TGTGCCACCAGTGAGGATACAGATACGCAGTATTTT; cdr3_aa: CATSEDTDTQYF
d_call: TRBD2; j_call: TRBJ2-1; v_call: TRBV4-3; clone_size: -; cdr3_nt: TGCGCCAGCAGCCAAGAAAGAGGTCTAGCGGGAGTCCTCTCCTACAATGAGCAGTTCTTC; cdr3_aa: CASSQERGLAGVLSYNEQFF
d_call: -; j_call: TRBJ2-7; v_call: TRBV28; clone_size: few; cdr3_nt: TGTGCCAGCAGTCAGCGACGGGAGGAGCAGTACTTC; cdr3_aa: CASSQRREEQYF
d_call: -; j_call: TRBJ2-3; v_call: TRBV29-1; clone_size: few; cdr3_nt: TGCAGCGTTGAAGGGGCGCAGGGGACACCCGATACGCAGTATTTT; cdr3_aa: CSVEGAQGTPDTQYF
d_call: -; j_call: TRBJ1-1; v_call: TRBV7-2; clone_size: many; cdr3_nt: TGTGCCAGCAGCTTAGTGGAGGGCACTGAAGCTTTCTTT; cdr3_aa: CASSLVEGTEAFF
d_call: -; j_call: TRBJ2-3; v_call: TRBV28; clone_size: -; cdr3_nt: TGTGCCAGCAGTCTCCGGACGGTAGATACGCAGTATTTT; cdr3_aa: CASSLRTVDTQYF
d_call: TRBD1; j_call: TRBJ2-4; v_call: TRBV6-1; clone_size: many; cdr3_nt: TGTGCCAGCAGGGGGGGCCGGACAGGGCAAAACATTCAGTACTTC; cdr3_aa: CASRGGRTGQNIQYF
d_call: TRBD1; j_call: TRBJ2-1; v_call: TRBV28; clone_size: few; cdr3_nt: TGTGCCAGCAGTTTGGCACAGGGGGAGATCTTC; cdr3_aa: CASSLAQGEIF
d_call: -; j_call: TRBJ2-7; v_call: TRBV12-3/TRBV12-4; clone_size: -; cdr3_nt: TGTGCCAGCAGTTTAGGACTAGACCTTAGCGATCGGGGGGCTTACGAGCAGTACTTC; cdr3_aa: CASSLGLDLSDRGAYEQYF
d_call: TRBD2; j_call: TRBJ2-3; v_call: TRBV5-6; clone_size: -; cdr3_nt: TGTGCCACCGGGGGGTCTTTGACAGATACGCAGTATTTT; cdr3_aa: CATGGSLTDTQYF
d_call: -; j_call: TRBJ2-2; v_call: TRBV12-3/TRBV12-4; clone_size: few; cdr3_nt: TGTGCCAGCAGTTGGAGGACCGGGGAGCTGTTTTTT; cdr3_aa: CASSWRTGELFF
d_call: -; j_call: TRBJ1-1; v_call: TRBV20-1; clone_size: -; cdr3_nt: TGCAGTGCTAGAGATGGCAATGGGGGACCTGAAGCTTTCTTT; cdr3_aa: CSARDGNGGPEAFF
d_call: -; j_call: TRBJ2-3; v_call: TRBV29-1; clone_size: -; cdr3_nt: TGCAGCTCTAGGGTCCTAGCCTTCACAGATACGCAGTATTTT; cdr3_aa: CSSRVLAFTDTQYF